What follows is one T cell receptor (beta chain) and its context. Its antigen is as yet unknown. This sample stems from a study of cytomegalovirus exposure and HLA in healthy donors. Study context: Membership in the Caucasian-associated ancestry cluster was found for 81% of 398 genotyped donors.

The CDR3 loop spans 14 amino acids. The V segment lost 3 bases and the J segment 0 bases; nucleotides outside the gene matches: 5. The germline gives CDR1 GTSNPN, CDR2 SVGIG (reference sequence). Findings and caveats of the study: Accurate predictions that matched the HLA-A and HLA-B alleles of most subjects were reportedly made from TCR beta sequences. In a later analysis, a missense DCLRE1C variant was linked to TCR beta V- and J-gene trimming. TRBV6-2, TRBV6-3 and other indistinguishable V segments were excluded.

13 Jbeta primers and 60 Vbeta primers were used for the PCR. Libraries were prepared by immunoSEQ multiplex PCR; TCRdb keeps only in-frame clonotypes and omits some of them. The sample data list 100,000 to 150,000 clones. The V gene is TRBV30, the J gene TRBJ2-7, with 7 bases identical to TRBD2. The sample comprised PBMCs. The sequence was collected from a man in his forties in good health and CMV-seronegative. For the CDR3, the DNA is TGTGCCTGGAGGGTTCGCGGGGGCTCCTACGAGCAGTACTTC. This gives the protein CAWRVRGGSYEQYF.